Listed below are T cell receptor beta chains from one sample, sequenced in a study of shared clonotypes between healthy human individuals. The method was immunoSEQ multiplex PCR; TCRdb's version includes in-frame clones alone and lacks a portion of them. The sample yields approximately 2,000,000 clones, under 95% seen once. The sequencing sample was made of naive CD4+ T cells from PBMCs. All receptors come from a man younger than 35 in good health. Some clones in this sample may be carry-over from other donors' samples. Each CDR3 is given with its conserved first and last residue. D genes are given only for firm matches. Size tells how often a clone was seen (once, few, many) or the class of an expanded clone, and some rows leave it out.

CDR3 DNA | CDR3 protein | J gene | D gene | V gene | clone size
TGTGCCAGCAGCCGCAAAGGGGCGGGAGATGCCTACGAGCAGTACTTC | CASSRKGAGDAYEQYF | TRBJ2-7 | TRBD2 | TRBV11-2 | NA
TGTGCCAGCAGCGGACCCGGGACAGTTTACAATGAGCAGTTCTTC | CASSGPGTVYNEQFF | TRBJ2-1 | TRBD1 | TRBV9 | NA
TGTGCCAGCAGTTTATCGCATCAGCGGCCCTCCTACGAGCAGTACTTC | CASSLSHQRPSYEQYF | TRBJ2-7 | NA | TRBV27 | NA
TGTGCCAGCAGCCAACCCCCGGGACTAGCGGGAGAGGGGTCCTACGAGCAGTACTTC | CASSQPPGLAGEGSYEQYF | TRBJ2-7 | TRBD2 | TRBV14 | NA
TGCGCCAGCAGCTTGCAGGGAATCTCAACTAATGAAAAACTGTTTTTT | CASSLQGISTNEKLFF | TRBJ1-4 | NA | TRBV5-1 | NA
TGTGCCAGCAGTGTTGGACTAGCGGGAATGGAGACCCAGTACTTC | CASSVGLAGMETQYF | TRBJ2-5 | TRBD2 | TRBV25-1 | NA
TGCGCCAGCAGCGAGACAGGGGGCAATCAGCCCCAGCATTTT | CASSETGGNQPQHF | TRBJ1-5 | TRBD1 | TRBV4-1 | NA
TGTGCCAGCAGTGACGGCCTCAAGGGGAGTAATGAAAAACTGTTTTTT | CASSDGLKGSNEKLFF | TRBJ1-4 | NA | TRBV25-1 | NA
TGTGCCAGCTCACCACCGGGGTCACCAGGGAATAATGAGCAGTTCTTC | CASSPPGSPGNNEQFF | TRBJ2-1 | NA | TRBV18 | NA
TGTGCCAGCAGCTTAGGGGCAACGAGAAGGCGTGAGCAGTTCTTC | CASSLGATRRREQFF | TRBJ2-1 | NA | TRBV11-2 | NA
TGTGCCTGGAGCAGAAACCTCATACTGACAGGGCTGAAACCTGAAGCTTTCTTT | CAWSRNLILTGLKPEAFF | TRBJ1-1 | TRBD1 | TRBV30 | NA
TGCGCCAGCAGCCGTCGGGCTAGCGGAACCACAGATACGCAGTATTTT | CASSRRASGTTDTQYF | TRBJ2-3 | TRBD2 | TRBV5-1 | NA
TGTGCCAGCAGTCCCGGGGCCTATAGCAATCAGCCCCAGCATTTT | CASSPGAYSNQPQHF | TRBJ1-5 | NA | TRBV27 | NA
TGTGCCAGCAGCTTAACGCGGGATCGCTACGAGCAGTACTTC | CASSLTRDRYEQYF | TRBJ2-7 | NA | TRBV7-3 | NA
TGTGCCATCGCCGGGGGGTTAGCGGGAGCCTTCTCCTACGAGCAGTACTTC | CAIAGGLAGAFSYEQYF | TRBJ2-7 | TRBD2 | TRBV10-3 | NA
TGTGCCAGCAGTGACCAAGATACGCAGTATTTT | CASSDQDTQYF | TRBJ2-3 | NA | TRBV2 | once
TGTGCCAGCAGATACGATCTGAACACTGAAGCTTTCTTT | CASRYDLNTEAFF | TRBJ1-1 | NA | TRBV2 | NA
TGTGCCAGCAGTTACTCAGACGGGAGGACCCACTACGAGCAGTACTTC | CASSYSDGRTHYEQYF | TRBJ2-7 | TRBD2 | TRBV6-5 | NA
TGTGCCTGGAGTGCATCTCTCAGGGAGCAGTTCTTC | CAWSASLREQFF | TRBJ2-1 | NA | TRBV30 | NA
TGTGCCAGCAGTTCGCCGGTCGAGCAGTACTTC | CASSSPVEQYF | TRBJ2-7 | NA | TRBV28 | NA